This TCR beta chain derives from a study of memory CD4+ T cells and cytomegalovirus serostatus. Study outcomes and limitations: A US-trained random forest predicted CMV serostatus with median AUC about 0.92.

The sort gate was single viable CD3+CD4+CD8-CD45RO+ cells for memory CD4+ T cells. Positive selection with CD4 microbeads enriched total CD4+ T cells. For this clone: As yet, its antigen is unknown.

TCRdb's copy holds only in-frame clones and misses some; the assay was immunoSEQ multiplex PCR. The table records about 50,000 clones, around 78% of them present only once. The specimen was memory CD4+ T cells from blood. The sequence was obtained from an adult in good health and CMV-seronegative.

CDR3 loop: CASSPTTGVNNEQFF. CDR3 bases: TGTGCCAGCAGCCCCACGACAGGGGTCAACAATGAGCAGTTCTTC. This chain links TRBV7-3 with TRBJ2-1, with 8 bases that match TRBD1. Per germline, CDR1 SGHTA and CDR2 FQGTGA. The CDR3 contains 15 residues. The V gene end was trimmed by 5 bases and the J gene end by 5 bases; junction bases not matched to a gene: 8.